What follows describes a single T cell receptor (beta chain). Its antigen is undetermined. The data were taken from a study of shared clonotypes between healthy human individuals. Points from the study as a whole: Larger richness was generally estimated for naive than memory subsets. Blood was the only sampled material, and tissue repertoires likely differ.

Germline V CDR1 and CDR2: MNHEY, SVGAGI. The germline V and J ends were trimmed by 2 bases and 3 bases, with 14 bases remaining between them. The CDR3 is 15 amino acids. DNA at around 200 ng, 25,000 to 35,000 T cell genomes, went into sorted-subset replicate PCRs. Per the study methods: ImmunoSEQ junction-only sequences lacked quality scores, so their filtering differed. The repertoire was sequenced with immunoSEQ multiplex PCR; TCRdb's copy has only in-frame clones and lacks some. The D gene and trimming were derived from the DNA, and the V and J assignments and clone size from that table. The data hold more than 2 million clones, with approximately 95% observed a single time.

The rearrangement links TRBV6-5 to TRBJ2-7, with no clear D. Sequenced: naive CD4+ T cells sorted from blood. Stated subset: CD45RA+ positively selected. This sequence was found in a man between 18 and 35 years old in good health. The CDR3 sequence is CASSYRGVGIYEQYF. CDR3 nucleotide sequence: TGTGCCAGCAGTTACCGTGGCGTAGGGATCTACGAGCAGTACTTC.